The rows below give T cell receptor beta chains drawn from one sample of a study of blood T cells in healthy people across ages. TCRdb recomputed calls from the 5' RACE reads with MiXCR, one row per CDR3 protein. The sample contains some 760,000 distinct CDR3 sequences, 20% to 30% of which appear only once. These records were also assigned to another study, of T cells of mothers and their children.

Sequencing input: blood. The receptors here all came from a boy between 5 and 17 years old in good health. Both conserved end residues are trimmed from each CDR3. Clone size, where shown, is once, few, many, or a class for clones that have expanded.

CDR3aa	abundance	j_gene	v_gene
ASSPQGRANTGELF	few	TRBJ2-2	TRBV7-6
ASSLSRGESGYT	few	TRBJ1-2	TRBV12-3/TRBV12-4
ASSLALGPQETQY	NA	TRBJ2-5	TRBV7-9
ASSDLQSPLH	NA	TRBJ1-6	TRBV12-3/TRBV12-4
SETGTGLSDTQY	NA	TRBJ2-3	TRBV29-1
ASSPPDRGLETQY	few	TRBJ2-5	TRBV5-1
ASSITGTDQETRY	NA	TRBJ2-5	TRBV12-3/TRBV12-4
ASSQGLEVQPQH	NA	TRBJ1-5	TRBV3-1
ASSPTVGTGELF	NA	TRBJ2-2	TRBV6-2/TRBV6-3
ASSLVSPGQQETQY	few	TRBJ2-5	TRBV7-9
ASSQQGWDTQY	NA	TRBJ2-3	TRBV4-3
ASSLEIAGVIGREQY	NA	NA	TRBV5-1
ASGVHYHEQF	NA	TRBJ2-1	TRBV12-3/TRBV12-4
ASSALAGDDTGELF	NA	TRBJ2-2	TRBV7-9
ASRGRKVTQY	few	TRBJ2-5	TRBV28
ASSRGQREAF	NA	TRBJ1-1	TRBV5-4